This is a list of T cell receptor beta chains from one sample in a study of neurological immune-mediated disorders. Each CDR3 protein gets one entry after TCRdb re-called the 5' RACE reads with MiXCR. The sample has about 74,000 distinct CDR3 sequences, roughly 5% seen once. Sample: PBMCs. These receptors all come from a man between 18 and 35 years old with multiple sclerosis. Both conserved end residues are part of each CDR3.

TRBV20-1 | CSARAGTEPSYGYTF
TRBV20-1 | CSARDGLRGRASGELFF
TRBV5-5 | CASSFQGSTDTQYF
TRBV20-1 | CSAREFGEFSEAFF
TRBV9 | CASSKDRADTEAFF
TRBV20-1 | CSASPTSGAREQYF
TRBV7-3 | CASSLTGSHGYTF
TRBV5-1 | CASSWTGTAETFF
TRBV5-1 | CASSWRDRGLDEQFF
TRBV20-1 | CSAPGTEITEAFF
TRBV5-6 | CASSLLAGEQYF
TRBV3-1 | CASSQAVGSNQPQHF
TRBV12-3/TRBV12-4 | CASSLLSPVETQYF
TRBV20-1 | CSARTDTQYF
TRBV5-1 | CASSLGQGFNEQFF
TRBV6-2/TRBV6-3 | CASSPPAGLAGGETQYF
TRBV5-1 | CASSRGEPLNRDEQFF
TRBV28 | CASTQQGNTEAFF
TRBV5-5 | CASSPMGGPLGEKLFF
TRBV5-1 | CASSPPSSGLGELFF
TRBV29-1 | CSVVERSDTQYF
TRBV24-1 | CATSEEMGGEAFF
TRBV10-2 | CASSEGGGWTEAFF
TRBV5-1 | CASSLESGGDEQYF
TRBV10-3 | CAISESTGGTMTGTQYF
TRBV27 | CASSWTGVNEKLFF
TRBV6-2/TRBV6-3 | CASSGLAAETQYF
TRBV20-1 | CSATREQETQYF
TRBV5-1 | CASSFPRDGDTQYF
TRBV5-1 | CASSLIGVGASGEQFF
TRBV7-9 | CASKRTSGRVGEQFF
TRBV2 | CASTPGRDTEAFF
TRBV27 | CASSYIQGTAVYGYTF
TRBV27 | CASSRYRQGSYEQYF
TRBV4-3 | CASSQGAPGGSGTDTQYF
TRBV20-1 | CSASRGVYNEQFF
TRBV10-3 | CAITEQLNNSPLHF
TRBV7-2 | CSSGTSGPYEQYF
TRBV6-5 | CASSPAGGGDTQYF
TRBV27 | CAAGRTGSGYGYTF
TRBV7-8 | CASRWGQGAGEQYF
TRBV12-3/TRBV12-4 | CASSFWAREEETQYF
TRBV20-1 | CSAQEIFSGAIDTEAFF
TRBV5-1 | CASSTKRDGVYEQYF
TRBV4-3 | CASSTSRDPEKLFF
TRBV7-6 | CASSLGPGNQPQNF
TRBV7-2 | CASSLGTGTGANVLTF
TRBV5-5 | CASRGGGAVEQYF
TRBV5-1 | CASSLLQGGHEQYF
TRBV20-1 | CSASSSGDSPLHF
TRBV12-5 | CASGLVTRGRDTTEAFF
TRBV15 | CATSRDSLGTSGNTIYF
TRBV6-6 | CASTPGRGNSPLNF
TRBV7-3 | CASSGGVLSYNEQFF